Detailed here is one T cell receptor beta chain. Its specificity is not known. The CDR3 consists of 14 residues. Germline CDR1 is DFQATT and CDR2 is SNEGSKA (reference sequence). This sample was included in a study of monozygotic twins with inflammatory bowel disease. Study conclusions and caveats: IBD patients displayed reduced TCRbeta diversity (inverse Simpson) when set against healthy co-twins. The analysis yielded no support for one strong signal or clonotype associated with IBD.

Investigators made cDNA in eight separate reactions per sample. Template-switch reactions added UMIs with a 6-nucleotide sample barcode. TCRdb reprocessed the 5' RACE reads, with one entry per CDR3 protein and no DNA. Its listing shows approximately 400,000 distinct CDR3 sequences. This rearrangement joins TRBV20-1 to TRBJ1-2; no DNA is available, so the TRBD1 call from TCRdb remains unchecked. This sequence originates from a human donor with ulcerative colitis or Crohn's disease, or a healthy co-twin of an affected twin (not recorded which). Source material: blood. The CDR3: CSAQPGQRYYGYTF.